This entry lists 26 T cell receptor beta chains sequenced from one sample in a study of blood T cells in healthy people across ages. Alongside a J-beta primer mix, a sample-barcoded 5' primer served in a second PCR lasting about 7 to 12 cycles. TCRdb passed the 5' RACE reads through MiXCR, listing each CDR3 protein once. The sample includes approximately 1.5 million distinct CDR3 sequences, about 35% seen only once; the top ten take about 10%. Sequencing was performed on blood. Receptors originate from a woman aged 25 to 39 in good health.

V gene TRBV3-1 combines with J gene TRBJ1-5; tentative D call: TRBD1 (5 bases). The CDR3 extends over 16 amino acids. Germline V gene lookup returns CDR1 LGHDT and CDR2 YNNKEL (reference sequence). Trimming took off 1 base at V and 4 bases at J, with 14 bases between the two ends. Here the CDR3 reads CASSQGGGDGNQPQHF. The CDR3 nucleotides read TGTGCCAGCAGCCAAGGGGGAGGGGACGGGAATCAGCCCCAGCATTTT.

The gene calls are TRBV27 and TRBJ1-6, with 9 bases lining up with TRBD1. The length of the CDR3 is 15 residues. V gave up 5 bases and J gave up 8 bases; unmatched junction bases: 7. Germline assignment: CDR1 MNHEY and CDR2 SMNVEV (reference sequence). DNA for the CDR3: TGTGCCAGCAGTCGCTGGGGACAGGGAGATTCACCCCTCCACTTT. Translating gives CASSRWGQGDSPLHF.

The chain couples TRBV7-9 to TRBJ2-5, with D perhaps TRBD2 (6 bases). V gave up 2 bases and J gave up 3 bases, with 13 bases separating them. Germline assignment: CDR1 SEHNR and CDR2 FQNEAQ (reference sequence). This CDR3 is 15 amino acids long. CDR3: CASSLKAGLKETQYF. The CDR3 DNA sequence: TGTGCCAGCAGCTTAAAGGCGGGGCTAAAAGAGACCCAGTACTTC.

The chain is built from TRBV30 and TRBJ1-1, with a possible D match to TRBD1 (6 bases). This CDR3 has 17 residues. V shed 3 bases and J shed 0 bases, with 20 bases lying between them. From germline, CDR1 is GTSNPN and CDR2 SVGIG (reference sequence). The CDR3 is CAWSHPRGVAVNTEAFF. As DNA, the CDR3 is TGTGCCTGGAGCCATCCTAGGGGGGTTGCAGTGAACACTGAAGCTTTCTTT.

This sequence joins TRBV4-1 and TRBJ1-3; TRBD1 matches at 8 bases. The V gene's germline CDR1 is MGHRA and CDR2 YSYEKL. The ends lost 2 bases at V and 4 bases at J; junction bases unmatched: 4. CDR3 length: 15 amino acids. The CDR3 loop reads CASSQFRGPGNTIYF. In DNA, the CDR3 is TGCGCCAGCAGCCAATTCAGGGGGCCAGGAAACACCATATATTTT.

The chain couples TRBV7-2 to TRBJ2-5; D remains unclear. The V end lost 1 base, the J end lost 6 bases, and 3 bases lay between the germline ends. The V gene's germline CDR1 is SGHTA and CDR2 FQGNSA. This CDR3 comprises 11 residues. CDR3 nucleotide sequence: TGTGCCAGCAGCTTAGTGCAGACCCAGTACTTC. Amino acids: CASSLVQTQYF.

This chain uses TRBV21-1 with TRBJ2-5; TRBD1, the D gene given by the table, was not confirmed from the DNA. The J call may be incorrect, as the DNA end agrees better with TRBJ2-4. TRBV21-1 constitutes a pseudogene. The CDR3 totals 20 residues. The CDR3 sequence is CASGILTSGQTNLVKNIQYF. DNA of the CDR3: TGTGCCAGCGGGATTCTCACTAGTGGACAGACGAACTTAGTGAAAAACATTCAGTACTTC.

V gene TRBV29-1 combines with J gene TRBJ2-1; tentative D call: TRBD2 (5 bases). This CDR3 is built from 13 residues. Germline V gives CDR1 SQVTM, CDR2 ANQGSEA. V lost 2 bases to trimming and J lost 7 bases, with 12 bases between them. This CDR3 is CSVETGRRNEQFF. The CDR3 bases are TGCAGCGTTGAAACGGGAAGGCGGAATGAGCAGTTCTTC.

This clonotype was recorded many times. The V and J genes are TRBV10-3 and TRBJ1-2, with 9 bases lining up with TRBD1. CDR1 is ENHRY, CDR2 SYGVKD, per germline. The CDR3 totals 15 residues. V shed 2 bases and J 3 bases; nucleotides not matched to a gene: 4. The CDR3 sequence: CAISEDRGRDYGYTF. In DNA, the CDR3 is TGTGCCATCAGTGAGGACAGGGGGAGAGACTATGGCTACACCTTC.

This rearrangement joins TRBV12-3 or TRBV12-4 to TRBJ1-5; TRBD1 agrees at 7 bases. The ends lost 2 bases at V and 4 bases at J; junction bases unmatched: 8. The CDR3 has 16 amino acids. CDR3 sequence reads: CASSLNWAGGNQPQHF. Written as DNA, the CDR3 is TGTGCCAGCAGTTTAAATTGGGCAGGGGGGAATCAGCCCCAGCATTTT.

On this clonotype itself: Being one base from a much bigger clone, this may be a read error. This chain links TRBV7-6 with TRBJ2-1; no reliable D call. CDR1 is SGHVS and CDR2 is FNYEAQ in the germline V gene. The CDR3 has 14 residues. With 5 bases removed from V and 0 bases from J, the gap between germline ends came to 8 bases. This CDR3 is CASSAPGSYNEQFF. The CDR3 DNA sequence: TGTGCCAGCAGCGCCCCGGGCTCCTACAATGAGCAGTTCTTC.

This chain links TRBV28 with TRBJ2-7; 10 nucleotides match TRBD1. This CDR3 is built from 15 residues. Germline lookup yields CDR1 MDHEN and CDR2 SYDVKM. The V segment lost 5 bases and the J segment 1 base; nucleotides outside the gene matches: 5. CDR3 in amino acids: CASSGQGQGSYEQYF. The CDR3 DNA reads as TGTGCCAGCAGTGGGCAGGGACAGGGGTCCTACGAGCAGTACTTC.

Notes on this clonotype: Germline is not matched at one junction end, which may reflect a read error. V gene TRBV29-1 combines with J gene TRBJ2-7; 7 bases line up with TRBD2. This CDR3 has 11 residues. Germline CDR1 SQVTM, CDR2 ANQGSEA. CDR3: CSVEAGGEQCF. The CDR3 nucleotides are TGCAGCGTTGAAGCGGGAGGCGAGCAGTGCTTC.

The table lists this clonotype with a few counts. The chain employs TRBV6-1 and TRBJ2-7, with a weak D call TRBD1 (6 bases). Germline lookup yields CDR1 MNHNS and CDR2 SASEGT. V gave up 4 bases and J gave up 3 bases, with 10 bases separating them. The CDR3 covers 13 residues. The CDR3 DNA follows: TGTGCCAGCAGTGCAGGGGTAAACTACGAGCAGTACTTC. Its translation: CASSAGVNYEQYF.

This clonotype was counted only a few times. V usage is TRBV5-6 and J usage is TRBJ1-5, with D possibly TRBD1 on 5 matching bases. The germline V gene encodes CDR1 SGHDT and CDR2 YYEEEE. V was shortened by 1 base and J by 4 bases, with 9 bases between the two germline ends. CDR3 length: 14 amino acids. The CDR3 sequence: CASSLWGKNQPQHF. CDR3 bases: TGTGCCAGCAGCTTGTGGGGGAAGAATCAGCCCCAGCATTTT.

The chain uses TRBV7-3 and TRBJ1-1, with unresolved D. This CDR3 comprises 13 residues. Trimming took 8 bases from V and 5 from J, leaving 15 bases between them. Germline loops: CDR1 SGHTA, CDR2 FQGTGA. CDR3 sequence (DNA): TGTGCCAGCCGCCTCGGTTTCAAGACTGAAGCTTTCTTT. Its translation is CASRLGFKTEAFF.

The CDR3 region is CASSSGTSEPEQFF. The CDR3 DNA sequence: TGTGCCAGCAGCTCCGGGACTAGCGAACCTGAGCAGTTCTTC. The genes are TRBV5-6 and TRBJ2-1; TRBD2 aligns across 10 bases. The V and J ends lost 3 bases and 9 bases, in that order; junction bases with no gene match: 6. This CDR3 region has 14 residues. Germline CDR1 is SGHDT and CDR2 is YYEEEE.

The rearrangement uses TRBV2 and TRBJ2-5; tentatively, D is TRBD2 (6 bases). Germline lookup yields CDR1 SNHLY and CDR2 FYNNEI. Trimming pared 2 bases from V and 2 bases from J, leaving 9 bases between. This CDR3 is built from 14 residues. CDR3 bases: TGTGCCAGCAGTGAACTGACTAGTCAAGAGACCCAGTACTTC. This translates into CASSELTSQETQYF.

A note on this clonotype: The junction departs from the called germline gene at one end, perhaps through a read error. This sequence joins TRBV20-1 and TRBJ2-7, with D unclear. The length of the CDR3 is 13 residues. CDR1 DFQATT and CDR2 SNEGSKA come from the germline V gene (reference sequence). The CDR3 sequence is CSARAPGSYERYF. The CDR3 DNA reads as TGCAGTGCTAGAGCCCCAGGCTCCTACGAGCGGTACTTC.

The table lists this clonotype with many counts. This chain joins TRBV18 and TRBJ2-5; TRBD2 might be the D (5 bases). The CDR3 runs to 12 residues. Germline V gene sequence: CDR1 KGHSH, CDR2 LQKENI. The V end lost 8 bases, the J end lost 4 bases, and 11 bases lay between the germline ends. The chain's CDR3 is CASSPGSETQYF. CDR3 DNA sequence: TGTGCCAGCAGCCCGGGGTCAGAGACCCAGTACTTC.

This chain links TRBV5-1 with TRBJ1-4, with TRBD1 matching 7 bases. CDR1 and CDR2 from the germline V gene are SGHRS and YFSETQ. The CDR3 runs to 14 residues. Losses at the gene ends were 4 bases for V and 7 bases for J; bases not matched to a gene: 7. The DNA of the CDR3 is TGCGCCAGCAGCCCCGGGACAGTAGTTGAAAAACTGTTTTTT. The encoded protein is CASSPGTVVEKLFF.

This clonotype came up a few times. A junction end diverges from the germline sequence, so it may reflect a read error. The V call is TRBV4-1, the J call TRBJ1-2, with a weak D call TRBD1 (6 bases). Germline V gene sequence: CDR1 MGHRA, CDR2 YSYEKL. The length of the CDR3 is 16 residues. CDR3 sequence: CASSPTPGTQGYGCTF. The CDR3 nucleotides are TGCGCCAGCAGCCCTACACCGGGGACACAGGGATATGGCTGCACCTTC.

At least ten counts were recorded for this clonotype. The chain recombines TRBV28 with TRBJ2-7; no clear D. CDR3 length: 12 residues. With 5 bases removed from V and 6 bases from J, the gap between germline ends came to 11 bases. Germline assignment: CDR1 MDHEN and CDR2 SYDVKM. In DNA form, the CDR3 reads TGTGCCAGCAGTCCCTCTCCGGGCGAGCAGTACTTC. It codes for CASSPSPGEQYF.

This chain connects TRBV19 to TRBJ2-1; unclear D gene. This CDR3 spans 15 amino acids. Deletions cut 7 bases from V and 2 bases from J, with 15 bases between. From germline, CDR1 is LNHDA and CDR2 SQIVND (reference sequence). DNA of the CDR3: TGTGCCAGTAACAATCCTCTCGGGCCCTACAATGAGCAGTTCTTC. Residues: CASNNPLGPYNEQFF.

This clonotype was seen only a few times. The CDR3 here is CSVGAVELNTEAFF. The CDR3 nucleotides read TGCAGCGTTGGGGCGGTCGAGCTGAACACTGAAGCTTTCTTT. The chain links TRBV29-1 to TRBJ1-1; D is ambiguous. V lost 4 bases and J 0 bases, leaving 12 bases between the germline ends. From germline, CDR1 is SQVTM and CDR2 ANQGSEA. The CDR3 totals 14 residues.

The chain is built from TRBV21-1 and TRBJ2-5; the table's TRBD2 call for D was not verified on the DNA. TRBV21-1 is annotated as a pseudogene. CDR3 length equals 13 residues. CDR3 loop: CASTAGIQETQYF. The CDR3 nucleotides read TGTGCCAGCACCGCGGGGATCCAAGAGACCCAGTACTTC.